This T cell receptor (beta chain) stems from a study of molecular identifiers for immune sequencing clone quantification. TCRdb reanalysed the PCR reads using MiXCR and keeps one entry per CDR3 protein. The profile covers nearly 650,000 distinct CDR3 sequences, with about 25% appearing a single time and about 0.73% taken by the ten largest. CD8+CD4-CCR7+CD45RA+ cells were sorted as naive CD8 T cells. Germline-derived CDR1 and CDR2 are SGHTA and FQGTGA. V was clipped by 4 bases and J by 1 base; unmatched bases: 8. The CDR3 spans 16 residues. Sequencing used naive CD8+ T cells from blood, with Jurkat cell RNA spiked in. Subset given: FACS-sorted CD8+CD4-CCR7+CD45RA+ naive T cells. The V and J genes are TRBV7-3 and TRBJ2-3, with 7 bases aligning to TRBD2. The sequence was collected from a human donor in good health. Some libraries in this study had Jurkat cell RNA spiked in. The CDR3 protein is CASSSPTLAGTDTQYF. DNA of the CDR3: TGTGCCAGCAGCTCACCAACCCTAGCGGGCACAGATACGCAGTATTTT.